These T cell receptor beta chains were read from a single sample in a study of shared clonotypes between healthy human individuals. The repertoire was sequenced with immunoSEQ multiplex PCR; TCRdb's copy has only in-frame clones and lacks some. The sample lists around 750,000 clones; about 74% were seen once. Sequenced material: memory CD4+ T cells sorted from blood. The receptors stem from a young woman in good health. CDR3s include the opening cysteine and the closing phenylalanine or tryptophan. The order of the fields is CDR3 DNA, CDR3 protein, J gene, D gene, clone size, CDR3 length, V gene. The D gene is left open where the match is weak. The size of a clone is reported for some rows only, either as once, few or many, or as a class for expanded clones.

TGTGCCACCAGCAGGGAGGACTACAACACTGAAGCTTTCTTT	CATSREDYNTEAFF	TRBJ1-1	.	.	14	TRBV15
TGCGCCAGCAGCGATCCGGCGGCCGGGAATGAAAAACTGTTTTTT	CASSDPAAGNEKLFF	TRBJ1-4	.	.	15	TRBV5-1
TGTGCCAGTAGGAATTCGGGGCAGTTTTACTCTGGGGCCAACGTCCTGACTTTC	CASRNSGQFYSGANVLTF	TRBJ2-6	.	.	18	TRBV19
TGTGCCAGCAGACAGGGACAGGCCTCCTACGAGCAGTACTTC	CASRQGQASYEQYF	TRBJ2-7	TRBD1	.	14	TRBV6-1
TGTGCCAGCAGTGAAAAAGGACTACACTACGAGCAGTACTTC	CASSEKGLHYEQYF	TRBJ2-7	.	few	14	TRBV6-1
TGCAGTGCTGTTACAGATACGCAGTATTTT	CSAVTDTQYF	TRBJ2-3	.	.	10	TRBV20-1
TGTGCCAGTATAGCGAAGGGGCTGATCTTGAACACTGAAGCTTTCTTT	CASIAKGLILNTEAFF	TRBJ1-1	.	few	16	TRBV19
TGTGCCAGCTCACCGTCAGGATCGCCCTACAATGAGCAGTTCTTC	CASSPSGSPYNEQFF	TRBJ2-1	.	.	15	TRBV18
TGTGCCAGCAGCTTCCTTAAGGGGGAGCTGTTTTTT	CASSFLKGELFF	TRBJ2-2	.	.	12	TRBV7-8
TGTGCCAGCAGCTTAGCAGGGTACTCCTACAATGAGCAGTTCTTC	CASSLAGYSYNEQFF	TRBJ2-1	.	.	15	TRBV7-8
TGCGCCAGCAGCTTGCAGTCTAGCGGGAGAGGAGATACGCAGTATTTT	CASSLQSSGRGDTQYF	TRBJ2-3	TRBD2	.	16	TRBV5-1
TGTGCCAGCAGCTTCCCAAGACTAGCGGGAGGGGTCGGGGAGCTGTTTTTT	CASSFPRLAGGVGELFF	TRBJ2-2	TRBD2	.	17	TRBV7-9
TGTGCCAGCAGCCACAGGGGCTACGAGCAGTACTTC	CASSHRGYEQYF	TRBJ2-7	TRBD1	.	12	TRBV7-9
TGTGCCAGCAGTTTACAGGGCAGGGGAGCCAAAAACATTCAGTACTTC	CASSLQGRGAKNIQYF	TRBJ2-4	.	.	16	TRBV28
TGTGCCAGCAGCAAGCGGCGGGACATCCAAGAGACCCAGTACTTC	CASSKRRDIQETQYF	TRBJ2-5	.	.	15	TRBV21-1
TGCGCCAGCAGGGATACAGGGGCTAACTATGGCTACACCTTC	CASRDTGANYGYTF	TRBJ1-2	TRBD1	.	14	TRBV5-1
TGTGCCACCAGCAGAGCCAAGACTAGCGGGAGCGCGCAGTACTTC	CATSRAKTSGSAQYF	TRBJ2-7	TRBD2	.	15	TRBV15
TGCGCCAGCAGTGTTCAGGCGTCGAACACCGGGGAGCTGTTTTTT	CASSVQASNTGELFF	TRBJ2-2	.	.	15	TRBV5-1
TGTGCCAGCAGCTTACGGCGGGAGGGCCGTAACACAGATACGCAGTATTTT	CASSLRREGRNTDTQYF	TRBJ2-3	TRBD2	.	17	TRBV7-3
TGTGCCAGCAAGGGAATTAGCCCTCCTGACGAGCAGTACTTC	CASKGISPPDEQYF	TRBJ2-7	.	.	14	TRBV27
TGTGCCAGCTCACCTTGGGGAGGACCACAGGGCACAGATACGCAGTATTTT	CASSPWGGPQGTDTQYF	TRBJ2-3	.	.	17	TRBV18
TGCAGCGTTGAAGAATCGGTAGGGGGGGAAGCTTTCTTT	CSVEESVGGEAFF	TRBJ1-1	.	once	13	TRBV29-1
TGCGCCAGTCGAGGACAGGGGAACACCGGGGAGCTGTTTTTT	CASRGQGNTGELFF	TRBJ2-2	TRBD1	.	14	TRBV5-1
TGTGCCAGCAGCATCTCCTACGAGCAGTACTTC	CASSISYEQYF	TRBJ2-7	.	.	11	TRBV7-9
TGTGCCAGCAGCGTAGGTGGGGCGGGAGGGCAAGGTGAGCAGTTCTTC	CASSVGGAGGQGEQFF	TRBJ2-1	TRBD2	.	16	TRBV9
TGTGCCAGCAGCTCGGACGGATTAGCCAAAAACATTCAGTACTTC	CASSSDGLAKNIQYF	TRBJ2-4	.	.	15	TRBV7-9
TGTGCCAGCAGCAGCTGGAGAAGCTCCTACAATGAGCAGTTCTTC	CASSSWRSSYNEQFF	TRBJ2-1	.	.	15	TRBV7-2
TGCGCCAGCAGCTTGGTTAGCCCTCAAGGAAATGAGCAGTTCTTC	CASSLVSPQGNEQFF	TRBJ2-1	.	.	15	TRBV5-1
TGCGCCAGCAGCTTGGTGGTAGCGGGAGGGCGGGAGCAGTTCTTC	CASSLVVAGGREQFF	TRBJ2-1	TRBD2	.	15	TRBV5-1
TGCAGCGCCCAAGGGGGGCTAGCGGGAGGGGCTCTCTACAATGAGCAGTTCTTC	CSAQGGLAGGALYNEQFF	TRBJ2-1	TRBD2	.	18	TRBV29-1
TGTGCCAGCTCACCACGGCAGGTCCAAGAGACCCAGTACTTC	CASSPRQVQETQYF	TRBJ2-5	.	.	14	TRBV18
TGTGCCAGCAGTACCAGAATACATTGGCATCATCAGCCCCAGCATTTT	CASSTRIHWHHQPQHF	TRBJ1-5	.	.	16	TRBV21-1
TGTGCCAGCAGCCAGGCATCGATGTACTCTGGGGCCAACGTCCTGACTTTC	CASSQASMYSGANVLTF	TRBJ2-6	.	few	17	TRBV14
TGTGCCAGCAATGGACAGTCTTCGGTCGCTTTCTTT	CASNGQSSVAFF	TRBJ1-1	.	many	12	TRBV2
TGTGCCAGTGACAGCGCAGTAGAGTGGACCCAGTACTTC	CASDSAVEWTQYF	TRBJ2-5	.	.	13	TRBV6-1
TGTGCCAGTAGTAGGGGTATCGGCGAATCCTCTGGAAACACCATATATTTT	CASSRGIGESSGNTIYF	TRBJ1-3	.	.	17	TRBV19
TGTGCCAGCAGTTTAGGGGGACAGGGGGCGCGGGAGACCCAGTACTTC	CASSLGGQGARETQYF	TRBJ2-5	TRBD1	.	16	TRBV28
TGTGCTAGTGGTTTGGTCCTCAGCGGGAGGGTGGTCAATGAGCAGTTCTTC	CASGLVLSGRVVNEQFF	TRBJ2-1	TRBD2	.	17	TRBV12-5
TGCGCCAGCAGCCAAGGCGCAGGAAGGGGCACTGAAGCTTTCTTT	CASSQGAGRGTEAFF	TRBJ1-1	.	.	15	TRBV4-1
TGTGCCAGCAGCCAAGACAATACTAAGTACTACGAGCAGTACTTC	CASSQDNTKYYEQYF	TRBJ2-7	.	.	15	TRBV4-2
TGTGCCAGCAGCCGACAGACAGGGGAGGGAGAGAGGGCCTACGAGCAGTACTTC	CASSRQTGEGERAYEQYF	TRBJ2-7	.	.	18	TRBV7-2
TGTGCCAGCAGTTACGTCTCTGGGACCCAGTACTTC	CASSYVSGTQYF	TRBJ2-5	.	.	12	TRBV6-5
TGTGCCAGCAGTTTCCTAAGTCGGACATATGGCTACACCTTC	CASSFLSRTYGYTF	TRBJ1-2	.	.	14	TRBV28
TGTGCCAGCAGTTACCAAAACACTGAAGCTTTCTTT	CASSYQNTEAFF	TRBJ1-1	.	.	12	TRBV6-6
TGTGCCAGCAGCAGGGCGGGCCCAAAAGGGGATGAGCAGTTCTTC	CASSRAGPKGDEQFF	TRBJ2-1	.	.	15	TRBV7-9
TGTGCCAGTACCATGGGTATGGATCACGCTGAGCAGTTCTTC	CASTMGMDHAEQFF	TRBJ2-1	.	.	14	TRBV19
TGCAGCGTTCGGTCGGGAGGGCGCGATGAGCAGTTCTTC	CSVRSGGRDEQFF	TRBJ2-1	TRBD2	.	13	TRBV29-1
TGTGCCAGCAGAAAACTAAACCAGGGTAGCGGGAGGGCCAGGTACGAGCAGTACTTC	CASRKLNQGSGRARYEQYF	TRBJ2-7	TRBD2	.	19	TRBV11-2
TGTGCCAGCAGTGATAATGGACTAGCGCGCTACAATGAGCAGTTCTTC	CASSDNGLARYNEQFF	TRBJ2-1	TRBD2	many	16	TRBV25-1
TGTGCCAGCACCTCTAACCAGCCCCAGCATTTT	CASTSNQPQHF	TRBJ1-5	.	.	11	TRBV28
TGTGCCAGCAGCTTAGCGGGGCGGCGGTTATCCTACGAGCAGTACTTC	CASSLAGRRLSYEQYF	TRBJ2-7	.	.	16	TRBV7-9
TGTGCCAGCAGGGAAAATTTGGATACGCAGTATTTT	CASRENLDTQYF	TRBJ2-3	.	once	12	TRBV2
TGTGCCTGGAGGGTAAGCACAGATACGCAGTATTTT	CAWRVSTDTQYF	TRBJ2-3	.	.	12	TRBV30